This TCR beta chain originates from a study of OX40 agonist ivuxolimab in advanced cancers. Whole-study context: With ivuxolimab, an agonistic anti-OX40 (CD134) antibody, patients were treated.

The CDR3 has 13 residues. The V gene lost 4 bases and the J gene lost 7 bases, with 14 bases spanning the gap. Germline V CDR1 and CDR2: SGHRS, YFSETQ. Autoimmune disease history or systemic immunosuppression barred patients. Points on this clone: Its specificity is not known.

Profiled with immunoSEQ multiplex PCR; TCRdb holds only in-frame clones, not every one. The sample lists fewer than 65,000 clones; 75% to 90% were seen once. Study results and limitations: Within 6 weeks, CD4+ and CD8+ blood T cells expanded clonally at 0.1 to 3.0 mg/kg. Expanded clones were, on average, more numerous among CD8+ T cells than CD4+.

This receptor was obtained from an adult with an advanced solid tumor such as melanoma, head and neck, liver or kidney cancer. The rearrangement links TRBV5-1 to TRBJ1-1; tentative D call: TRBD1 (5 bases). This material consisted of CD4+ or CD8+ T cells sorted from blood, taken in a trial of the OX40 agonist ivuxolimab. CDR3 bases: TGCGCCAGCAGCCCCGGGGACGGCCGTGAAGCTTTCTTT. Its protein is CASSPGDGREAFF.